What follows is one TCR beta chain and its context. This clonotype was picked up a small number of times. Its antigen remains undetermined. No much larger clone is present one base from it, and per-base qualities are unavailable. The library was built by means of RT-PCR. The listed sequencing device is Illumina HiSeq 2500. The public reads were run again by TCRdb, first through fastp at Q25 and then through MiXCR, and only productive beta chains were kept. Every distinct CDR3 protein forms one entry, paired with its most common genes and DNA. The table for this sample lists 500,000 to 600,000 distinct CDR3 sequences; approximately 10% of them were counted only once. The ten biggest clones cover roughly a tenth of the sample. The record originates from a study of response to subunit inactivated influenza vaccine listed by TCRdb under 2018. The study in broad terms: The study used deep quantitative T cell receptor repertoire profiling to track responses to a trivalent subunit inactivated influenza vaccine. The research as a whole found: It was suggested by the authors that each seasonal influenza vaccination may recruit only a limited number of new T cells.

The material sequenced was PBMCs from blood, taken on the day of vaccination. The clonotype was recovered from a man aged 50 or older who received an inactivated influenza vaccine. Donor details come from another sample of the same person, matched by shared clones.

The CDR3: CASSLLNRGLMNTEAFF. The DNA sequence reads TGTGCCAGCAGTTTATTGAACAGGGGGCTGATGAACACTGAAGCTTTCTTT. The chain links TRBV28 with TRBJ1-1, with 9 bases in between that match TRBD1. The germline V gene supplies CDR1 MDHEN and CDR2 SYDVKM. From the cysteine up to the phenylalanine, the CDR3 has a length of 17 residues. Only the CDR3 DNA stays, 51 bases, in frame from base 1. Ends trimmed: V by 1 base, J by 0 bases; bases unmatched to a gene: 6.